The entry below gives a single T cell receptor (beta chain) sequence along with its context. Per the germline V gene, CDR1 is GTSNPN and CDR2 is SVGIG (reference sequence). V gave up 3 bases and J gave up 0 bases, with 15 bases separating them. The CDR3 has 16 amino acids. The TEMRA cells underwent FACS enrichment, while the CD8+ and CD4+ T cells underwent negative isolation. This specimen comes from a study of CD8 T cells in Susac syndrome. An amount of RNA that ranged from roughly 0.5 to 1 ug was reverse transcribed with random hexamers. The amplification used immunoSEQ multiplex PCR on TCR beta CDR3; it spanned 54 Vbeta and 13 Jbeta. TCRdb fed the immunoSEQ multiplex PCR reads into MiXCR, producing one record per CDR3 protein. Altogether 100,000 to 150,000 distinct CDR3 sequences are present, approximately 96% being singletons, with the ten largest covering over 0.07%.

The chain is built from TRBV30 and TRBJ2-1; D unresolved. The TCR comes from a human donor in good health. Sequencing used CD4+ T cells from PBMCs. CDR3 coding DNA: TGTGCCTGGAGGAGGCAGCAACCAACCTCCTACAATGAGCAGTTCTTC. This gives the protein CAWRRQQPTSYNEQFF.